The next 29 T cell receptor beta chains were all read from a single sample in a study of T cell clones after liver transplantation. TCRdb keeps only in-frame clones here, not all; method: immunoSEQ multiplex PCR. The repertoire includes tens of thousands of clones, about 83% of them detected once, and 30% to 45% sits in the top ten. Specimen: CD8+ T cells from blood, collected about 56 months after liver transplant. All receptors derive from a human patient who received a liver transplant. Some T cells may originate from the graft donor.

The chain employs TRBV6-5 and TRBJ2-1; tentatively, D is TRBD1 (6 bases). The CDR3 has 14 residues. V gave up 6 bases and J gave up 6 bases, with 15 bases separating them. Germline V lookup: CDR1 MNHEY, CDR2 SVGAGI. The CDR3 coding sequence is TGTGCCAGCAGAAGCAGTATAGGGGGCAATGAGCAGTTCTTC. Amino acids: CASRSSIGGNEQFF.

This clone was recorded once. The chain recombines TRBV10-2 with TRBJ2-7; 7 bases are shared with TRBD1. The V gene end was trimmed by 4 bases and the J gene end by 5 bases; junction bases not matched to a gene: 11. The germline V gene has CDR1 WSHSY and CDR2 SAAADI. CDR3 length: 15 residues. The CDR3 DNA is TGCGCCAGCAGTGCCTACAGGGGTGGGGTGGACGAGCAGTACTTC. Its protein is CASSAYRGGVDEQYF.

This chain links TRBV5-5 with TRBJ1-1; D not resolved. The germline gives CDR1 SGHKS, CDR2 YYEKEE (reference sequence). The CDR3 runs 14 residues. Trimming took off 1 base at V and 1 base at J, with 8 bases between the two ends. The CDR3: CASSLFATNTEAFF. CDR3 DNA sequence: TGTGCCAGCAGCTTGTTTGCCACGAACACTGAAGCTTTCTTT.

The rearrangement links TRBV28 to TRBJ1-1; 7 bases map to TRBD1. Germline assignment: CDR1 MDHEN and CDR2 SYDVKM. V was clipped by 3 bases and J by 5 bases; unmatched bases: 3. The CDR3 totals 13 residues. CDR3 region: CASSFRGRTEAFF. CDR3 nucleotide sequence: TGTGCCAGCAGTTTTAGGGGGCGGACTGAAGCTTTCTTT.

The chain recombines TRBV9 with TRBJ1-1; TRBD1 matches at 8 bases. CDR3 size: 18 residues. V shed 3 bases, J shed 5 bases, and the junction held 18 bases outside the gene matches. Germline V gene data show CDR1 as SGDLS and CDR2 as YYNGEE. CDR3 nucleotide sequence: TGTGCCAGCAGCGCGACCGGGACAGGTGAACCCCGGAGGACTGAAGCTTTCTTT. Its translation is CASSATGTGEPRRTEAFF.

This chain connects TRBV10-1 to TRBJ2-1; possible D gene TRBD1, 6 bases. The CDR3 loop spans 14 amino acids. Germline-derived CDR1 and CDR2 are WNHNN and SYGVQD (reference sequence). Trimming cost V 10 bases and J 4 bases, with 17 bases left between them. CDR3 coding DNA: TGCGCCACCAGCCCTTCAGGGGATTACAATGAGCAGTTCTTC. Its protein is CATSPSGDYNEQFF.

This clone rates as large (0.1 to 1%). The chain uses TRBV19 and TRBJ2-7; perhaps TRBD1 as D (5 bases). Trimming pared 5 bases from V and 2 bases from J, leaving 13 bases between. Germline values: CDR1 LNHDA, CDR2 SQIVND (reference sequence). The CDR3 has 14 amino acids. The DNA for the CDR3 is TGTGCCAGTAGTCTAGGGGTAACTACCTACGAGCAGTACTTC. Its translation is CASSLGVTTYEQYF.

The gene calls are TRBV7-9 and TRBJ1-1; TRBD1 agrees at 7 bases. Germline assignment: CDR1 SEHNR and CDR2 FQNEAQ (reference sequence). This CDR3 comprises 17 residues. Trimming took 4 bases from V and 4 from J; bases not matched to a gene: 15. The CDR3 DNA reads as TGTGCCAGCAGCTACCGGGACAGCTCCGGTGGTGGCACTGAAGCTTTCTTT. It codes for CASSYRDSSGGGTEAFF.

CDR3 sequence reads: CASRPRGASTDTQYF. The CDR3 DNA follows: TGTGCCAGCCGACCTCGGGGGGCCAGCACAGATACGCAGTATTTT. V gene TRBV6-4 combines with J gene TRBJ2-3; D may be TRBD2 (7 bases). V was clipped by 8 bases and J by 0 bases, with 15 bases between them. The CDR3 is 15 residues long. Germline V gene data show CDR1 as MRHNA and CDR2 as SNTAGT.

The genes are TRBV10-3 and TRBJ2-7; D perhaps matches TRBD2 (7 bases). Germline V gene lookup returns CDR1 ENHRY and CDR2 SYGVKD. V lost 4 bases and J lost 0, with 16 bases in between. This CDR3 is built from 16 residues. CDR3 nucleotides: TGTGCCATCAGTGGTCCGGGGGGCCACACCTCCTACGAGCAGTACTTC. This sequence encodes CAISGPGGHTSYEQYF.

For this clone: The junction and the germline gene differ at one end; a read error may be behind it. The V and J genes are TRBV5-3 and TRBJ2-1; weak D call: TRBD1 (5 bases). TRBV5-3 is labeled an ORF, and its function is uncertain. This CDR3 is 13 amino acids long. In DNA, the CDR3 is TGTGCCAGCAGCTTCGACAGAAGCAATGAGCAGTTCTTC. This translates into CASSFDRSNEQFF.

CDR3: CASSLAGGEETQYF. The CDR3 bases are TGTGCCAGCAGCTTAGCTGGGGGGGAAGAGACCCAGTACTTC. The rearrangement joins TRBV7-6 to TRBJ2-5, with 7 bases lining up with TRBD2. CDR3 length equals 14 residues. The V and J ends lost 0 bases and 3 bases, in that order; junction bases with no gene match: 1. Germline CDR1 reads SGHVS; CDR2 reads FNYEAQ.

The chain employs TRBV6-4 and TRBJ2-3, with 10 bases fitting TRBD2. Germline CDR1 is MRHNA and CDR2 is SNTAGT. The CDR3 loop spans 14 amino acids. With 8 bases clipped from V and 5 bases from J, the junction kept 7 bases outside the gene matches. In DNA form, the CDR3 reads TGTGCCAGCGCCTTAGCGGGGGGCGAAGATACGCAGTATTTT. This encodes CASALAGGEDTQYF.

The CDR3 is CASSYQGAEAFF. The CDR3 DNA reads TGTGCCAGCAGTTACCAGGGCGCTGAAGCTTTCTTT. V and J are TRBV6-5 and TRBJ1-1, with a tentative D call TRBD1 (5 bases). The CDR3 totals 12 residues. The germline gives CDR1 MNHEY, CDR2 SVGAGI. V lost 2 bases and J lost 6, with 7 bases in between.

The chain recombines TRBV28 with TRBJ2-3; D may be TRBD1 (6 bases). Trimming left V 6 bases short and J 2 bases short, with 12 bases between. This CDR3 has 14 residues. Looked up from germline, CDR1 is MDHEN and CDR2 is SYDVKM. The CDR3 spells CASSPRDITDTQYF. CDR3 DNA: TGTGCCAGCAGCCCCCGGGACATCACAGATACGCAGTATTTT.

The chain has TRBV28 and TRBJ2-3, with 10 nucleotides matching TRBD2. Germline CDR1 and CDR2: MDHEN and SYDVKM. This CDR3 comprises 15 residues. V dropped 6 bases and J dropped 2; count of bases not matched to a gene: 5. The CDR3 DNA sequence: TGTGCCAGCAGGTTAGCGGGGGGTAACACAGATACGCAGTATTTT. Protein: CASRLAGGNTDTQYF.

This CDR3 is CASGQWGDEKLFF. In DNA, the CDR3 is TGCGCCAGCGGGCAGTGGGGGGATGAAAAACTGTTTTTT. V gene TRBV4-1 combines with J gene TRBJ1-4, with D maybe TRBD1 (5 bases). Germline assignment: CDR1 MGHRA and CDR2 YSYEKL. V was trimmed by 8 bases and J by 6 bases, leaving 13 bases between them. The CDR3 has 13 residues.

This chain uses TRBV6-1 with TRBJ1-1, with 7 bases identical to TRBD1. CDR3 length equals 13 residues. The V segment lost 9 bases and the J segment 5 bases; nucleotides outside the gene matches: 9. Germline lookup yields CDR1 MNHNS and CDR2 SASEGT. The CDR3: CASYRDSLTEAFF. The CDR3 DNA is TGTGCCAGTTACCGGGACAGTCTTACTGAAGCTTTCTTT.

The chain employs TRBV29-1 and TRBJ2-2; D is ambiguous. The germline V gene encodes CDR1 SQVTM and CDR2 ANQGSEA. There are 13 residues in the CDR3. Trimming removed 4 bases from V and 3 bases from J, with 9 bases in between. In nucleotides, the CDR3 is TGCAGCGTTGTTCCAAGGGACACCGGGGAGCTGTTTTTT. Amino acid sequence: CSVVPRDTGELFF.

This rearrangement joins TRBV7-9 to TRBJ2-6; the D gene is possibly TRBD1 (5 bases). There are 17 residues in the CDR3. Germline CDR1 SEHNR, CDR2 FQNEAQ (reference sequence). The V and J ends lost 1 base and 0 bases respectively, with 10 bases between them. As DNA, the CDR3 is TGTGCCAGCAGCTTAGAGCAGGGCTACTCTGGGGCCAACGTCCTGACTTTC. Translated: CASSLEQGYSGANVLTF.

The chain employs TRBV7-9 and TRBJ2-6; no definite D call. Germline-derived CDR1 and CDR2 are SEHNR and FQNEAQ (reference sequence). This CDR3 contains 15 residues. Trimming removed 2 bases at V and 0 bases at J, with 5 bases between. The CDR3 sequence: CASSLTLSGANVLTF. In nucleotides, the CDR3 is TGTGCCAGCAGCTTAACCCTCTCTGGGGCCAACGTCCTGACTTTC.

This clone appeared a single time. Here the CDR3 DNA reads TGCGCCAGCAGCCAAAATAACAGGGAGAACACTGAAGCTTTCTTT. Translating gives CASSQNNRENTEAFF. The chain is built from TRBV4-1 and TRBJ1-1; D may be TRBD1 (6 bases). Germline lookup yields CDR1 MGHRA and CDR2 YSYEKL. The CDR3 runs 15 residues. V was shortened by 2 bases and J by 1 base, with 11 bases between the two germline ends.

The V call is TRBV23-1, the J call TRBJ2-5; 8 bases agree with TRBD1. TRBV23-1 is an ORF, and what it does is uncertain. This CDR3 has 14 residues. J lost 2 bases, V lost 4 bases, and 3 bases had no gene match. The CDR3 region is CASSLDREQETQYF. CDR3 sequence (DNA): TGCGCCAGCAGTCTGGACAGGGAGCAAGAGACCCAGTACTTC.

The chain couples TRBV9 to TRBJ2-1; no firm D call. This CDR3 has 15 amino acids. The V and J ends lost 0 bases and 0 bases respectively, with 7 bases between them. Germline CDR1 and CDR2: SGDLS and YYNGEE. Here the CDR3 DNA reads TGTGCCAGCAGCGTAGAAGGGTTCTCCTACAATGAGCAGTTCTTC. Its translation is CASSVEGFSYNEQFF.

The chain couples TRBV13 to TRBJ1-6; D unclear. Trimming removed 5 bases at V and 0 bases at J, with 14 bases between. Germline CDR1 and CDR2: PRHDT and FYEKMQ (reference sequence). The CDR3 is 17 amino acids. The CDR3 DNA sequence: TGTGCCAGCAGCCCAGGACGGGGAAGCTCCTATAATTCACCCCTCCACTTT. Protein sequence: CASSPGRGSSYNSPLHF.

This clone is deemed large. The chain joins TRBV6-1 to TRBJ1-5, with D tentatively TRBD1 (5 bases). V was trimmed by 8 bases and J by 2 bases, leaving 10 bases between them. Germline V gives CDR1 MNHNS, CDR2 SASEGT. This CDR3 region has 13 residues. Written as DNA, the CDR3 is TGTGCCAGCCGCAGAGGGGGCAATCAGCCCCAGCATTTT. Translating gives CASRRGGNQPQHF.

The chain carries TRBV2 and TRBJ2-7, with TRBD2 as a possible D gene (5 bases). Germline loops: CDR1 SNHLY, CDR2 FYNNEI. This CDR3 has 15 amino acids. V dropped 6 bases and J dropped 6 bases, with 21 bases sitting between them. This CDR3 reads CASSASAERTGEQYF. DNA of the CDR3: TGTGCCAGCAGCGCATCAGCGGAGCGAACGGGCGAGCAGTACTTC.

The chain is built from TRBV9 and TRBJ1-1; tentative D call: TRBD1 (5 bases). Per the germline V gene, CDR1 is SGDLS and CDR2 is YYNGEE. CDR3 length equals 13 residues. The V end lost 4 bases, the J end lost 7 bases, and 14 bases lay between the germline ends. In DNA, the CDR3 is TGTGCCAGCAGCCCCGTGGGGGGGTATGAAGCTTTCTTT. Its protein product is CASSPVGGYEAFF.

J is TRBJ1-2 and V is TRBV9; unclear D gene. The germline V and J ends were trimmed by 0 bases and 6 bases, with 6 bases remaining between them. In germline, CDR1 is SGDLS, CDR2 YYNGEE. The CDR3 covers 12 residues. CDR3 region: CASSVGFNGYTF. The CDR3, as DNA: TGTGCCAGCAGCGTAGGGTTCAATGGCTACACCTTC.